A single T cell receptor (beta chain) is shown here with its context. The data were taken from a study of spatial heterogeneity in lung cancer. Sample time point: sample taken at primary tumor resection. Sequencing was performed on whole RNA extracted from tumor and nontumor lung tissue, or from frozen PBMC, and the material was left unsorted. Donation came from around 77 patients with untreated early-stage non-small cell lung cancer. Every TCR cDNA molecule bore its own unique molecular identifier. A single record per CDR3 protein comes from TCRdb applying MiXCR to the 5' RACE reads. The sample has 48,000 or so distinct CDR3 sequences; roughly 5% are singletons. Germline V lookup: CDR1 KGHSH, CDR2 LQKENI. CDR3 size: 16 residues. With 3 bases removed from V and 0 bases from J, the gap between germline ends came to 15 bases.

The specimen was PBMCs, collected at surgery. This receptor was taken from a male donor with early-stage non-small cell lung cancer. This chain joins TRBV18 and TRBJ2-7, with D hard to call. CDR3 sequence: CASSPIRAQTSYEQYF. The CDR3 DNA sequence: TGTGCCAGCTCACCTATCCGGGCCCAGACCTCCTACGAGCAGTACTTC.